The next 10 T cell receptor beta chains were all read from a single sample in a study of blood T cell repertoires in COVID-19. TCRdb's table, derived via immunoSEQ multiplex PCR, lists solely in-frame clones and lacks some. Among under 200,000 clones listed, about 87% were seen once. Material: peripheral blood. These receptors originate from a woman aged 70 to 79 with COVID-19, enrolled during active disease.

This clone occurred once. The chain carries TRBV7-2 and TRBJ2-3, with TRBD2 identical over 10 bases. The germline gives CDR1 SGHTA, CDR2 FQGNSA. V shed 6 bases and J 6 bases; nucleotides not matched to a gene: 9. The CDR3 is 15 residues long. The CDR3 is CASSPSGGATDTQYF. The CDR3 DNA is TGTGCCAGCAGTCCAAGCGGGGGGGCCACTGATACGCAGTATTTT.

The chain links TRBV27 to TRBJ2-1; 7 bases fit TRBD2. The CDR3 contains 14 residues. V was clipped by 7 bases and J by 4 bases; unmatched bases: 7. The germline CDR1 and CDR2 sequences are MNHEY and SMNVEV (reference sequence). This chain's CDR3 is CASKRGVTYNEQFF. In DNA, the CDR3 is TGTGCCAGCAAACGGGGGGTCACGTACAATGAGCAGTTCTTC.

This clone was observed a single time. V and J are TRBV9 and TRBJ1-4; TRBD1 might be the D (5 bases). The CDR3 covers 16 residues. Looked up from germline, CDR1 is SGDLS and CDR2 is YYNGEE. V was trimmed by 2 bases and J by 0 bases, leaving 11 bases between them. The CDR3 DNA follows: TGTGCCAGCAGCGTCGATGTGACAGCAACTAATGAAAAACTGTTTTTT. The encoded protein is CASSVDVTATNEKLFF.

The chain combines TRBV5-1 with TRBJ1-2, with a weak D call TRBD1 (5 bases). The CDR3 is 16 residues long. V gave up 3 bases and J gave up 6 bases, with 21 bases separating them. CDR1 is SGHRS, CDR2 YFSETQ, per germline. DNA of the CDR3: TGCGCCAGCAGCTCAGCCGGGGGGAGGGATGTACATGGCTACACCTTC. It encodes CASSSAGGRDVHGYTF.

The rearrangement joins TRBV2 to TRBJ1-1; 9 bases fit TRBD1. The CDR3 length is 13 residues. The germline CDR1 and CDR2 sequences are SNHLY and FYNNEI. Trimming took 6 bases from V and 5 from J; bases not matched to a gene: 4. CDR3 nucleotides: TGTGCCAGCAGGGGGGACAGGGCGACTGAAGCTTTCTTT. Translated: CASRGDRATEAFF.

The rearrangement uses TRBV20-1 and TRBJ2-5; D not certain. The CDR3 loop spans 12 amino acids. The V end was cut by 3 bases, the J end by 2 bases, with 7 bases between. Germline values: CDR1 DFQATT, CDR2 SNEGSKA (reference sequence). This chain's CDR3 is CSASFVQETQYF. Here the CDR3 DNA reads TGCAGTGCTAGTTTCGTGCAAGAGACCCAGTACTTC.

The rearrangement joins TRBV2 to TRBJ2-7; TRBD1 is a possible D gene (5 bases). Germline V gene sequence: CDR1 SNHLY, CDR2 FYNNEI. The CDR3 is made up of 12 amino acids. V was cut by 6 bases and J by 5 bases, with 11 bases left in between. CDR3 sequence reads: CASRPIQDEQYF. CDR3 in DNA: TGTGCCAGCAGACCCATACAGGACGAGCAGTACTTC.

The chain carries TRBV29-1 and TRBJ1-4; D gene ambiguous. There are 11 residues in the CDR3. Germline CDR1 is SQVTM and CDR2 is ANQGSEA. V lost 7 bases to trimming and J lost 4 bases, with 7 bases between them. The CDR3 loop reads CSGAYNEKLFF. The CDR3 DNA follows: TGCAGCGGGGCCTATAATGAAAAACTGTTTTTT.

V gene TRBV7-9 combines with J gene TRBJ2-1; 10 bases map to TRBD2. V was pared by 1 base and J by 6 bases, with 3 bases of the junction left unmatched. The CDR3 has 15 residues. The germline CDR1 and CDR2 sequences are SEHNR and FQNEAQ (reference sequence). The CDR3 here is CASSLVLAGVNEQFF. As DNA, the CDR3 is TGTGCCAGCAGCTTAGTGCTAGCGGGGGTCAATGAGCAGTTCTTC.

The chain joins TRBV28 to TRBJ2-7; weak D call: TRBD1 (6 bases). V lost 3 bases and J 1 base, leaving 16 bases between the germline ends. This CDR3 is built from 16 residues. Germline values: CDR1 MDHEN, CDR2 SYDVKM. CDR3 coding DNA: TGTGCCAGCAGTTTGTTTGGGCAGGGGCTATCCTACGAGCAGTACTTC. Encoded protein: CASSLFGQGLSYEQYF.